The 18 T cell receptor beta chains presented below share a single source sample, sequenced in a study of cytomegalovirus exposure and HLA in healthy donors. The PCR contained 60 Vbeta and 13 Jbeta primers. Using immunoSEQ multiplex PCR, the repertoire was profiled, and TCRdb retains in-frame clones only, with some absent. The sample has about 82,000 clones, approximately 81% seen once; the top ten hold approximately 5.7%. Source material: PBMCs. The source is a woman aged 45-59 years in good health and CMV-seropositive.

Notes on this clone: Other nucleotide sequences in the sample specify the same CDR3. This sequence joins TRBV15 and TRBJ2-1; possible D gene TRBD2, 6 bases. The germline V gene has CDR1 LNHNV and CDR2 YYDKDF (reference sequence). The CDR3 covers 14 residues. The ends were cut back, 0 bases at V and 5 bases at J, with 8 bases in the middle. CDR3 loop: CATSRDGGNNEQFF. The CDR3 DNA sequence: TGTGCCACCAGCAGAGATGGGGGGAACAATGAGCAGTTCTTC.

The chain carries TRBV5-1 and TRBJ1-4, with D unresolved. CDR1 and CDR2 from the germline V gene are SGHRS and YFSETQ. The V end was cut by 3 bases, the J end by 7 bases, with 16 bases between. The CDR3 has 15 amino acids. CDR3: CASSSSVGGSEKLFF. The CDR3 region has the DNA TGCGCCAGCAGCTCGAGTGTGGGAGGTTCTGAAAAACTGTTTTTT.

The gene calls are TRBV6-5 and TRBJ1-2, with D perhaps matching TRBD1 (5 bases). This CDR3 region has 14 residues. V lost 6 bases and J 7 bases, leaving 18 bases between the germline ends. In germline, CDR1 is MNHEY, CDR2 SVGAGI. The CDR3 region has the DNA TGTGCCAGCAGGAACCTTGACAGCCTGCTTGGCTACACCTTC. Translation gives CASRNLDSLLGYTF.

This chain links TRBV30 with TRBJ1-1, with D possibly TRBD1 on 5 matching bases. This CDR3 spans 18 amino acids. V was clipped by 0 bases and J by 1 base, with 21 bases between them. Germline assignment: CDR1 GTSNPN and CDR2 SVGIG (reference sequence). The CDR3 here is CAWSVFITEGPGNTEAFF. As DNA, the CDR3 is TGTGCCTGGAGTGTATTTATTACGGAGGGGCCGGGGAACACTGAAGCTTTCTTT.

On this clone: The junction shows a germline mismatch at one end, possibly a read error. This chain uses TRBV28 with TRBJ1-4; TRBD1 matches 7 bases. CDR1 is MDHEN, CDR2 SYDVKM, per germline. The CDR3 has 15 residues. The CDR3 loop is CVSSLKVTGTEKLFF. In DNA form, the CDR3 reads TGTGTCAGCAGTTTAAAGGTGACAGGGACAGAAAAACTGTTTTTT.

The chain uses TRBV5-1 and TRBJ2-1; 10 bases are shared with TRBD1. Germline lookup yields CDR1 SGHRS and CDR2 YFSETQ. The CDR3 sequence is 15 residues long. After removal of 3 bases from V and 1 base from J, the junction contained 1 base not matched to a gene. CDR3 amino acids: CASSSGQGSYNEQFF. For the CDR3, the DNA is TGCGCCAGCAGCTCGGGACAGGGGTCCTACAATGAGCAGTTCTTC.

The chain recombines TRBV28 with TRBJ1-1; possible D gene TRBD1, 6 bases. The CDR3 runs to 15 residues. V dropped 3 bases and J dropped 1 base, with 12 bases sitting between them. Per germline, CDR1 MDHEN and CDR2 SYDVKM. The CDR3 region is CASSFPGQSNTEAFF. The CDR3 DNA sequence: TGTGCCAGCAGTTTCCCCGGACAGTCGAACACTGAAGCTTTCTTT.

This clone appeared once. V gene TRBV2 combines with J gene TRBJ1-2, with D possibly matching TRBD1 (6 bases). There are 15 residues in the CDR3. CDR1 is SNHLY and CDR2 is FYNNEI in the germline V gene. Trimming stripped 7 bases from V and 4 bases from J, with 19 bases between. The CDR3 is CASKFTGLRSYGYTF. The DNA for the CDR3 is TGTGCCAGCAAGTTTACAGGGCTAAGGAGCTATGGCTACACCTTC.

This chain joins TRBV28 and TRBJ2-3; 13 bases are a match to TRBD2. Germline V gives CDR1 MDHEN, CDR2 SYDVKM. This CDR3 is 18 amino acids long. V lost 2 bases, J lost 7 bases, and 12 bases stayed unmatched. The CDR3 DNA reads TGTGCCAGCAGTTTAACTGTTAGGACTAGCGGGAGAACGAATACGCAGTATTTT. Protein: CASSLTVRTSGRTNTQYF. The full variable domain, rest sourced from reference TRBV28 and TRBJ2-3, is DVKVTQSSRYLVKRTGEKVFLECVQDMDHENMFWYRQDPGLGLRLIYFSYDVKMKEKGDIPEGYSVSREKKERFSLILESASTNQTSMYLCASSLTVRTSGRTNTQYFGPGTRLTVL.

This clone was detected only once. The chain couples TRBV15 to TRBJ1-2, with D perhaps matching TRBD1 (6 bases). V shed 0 bases and J shed 6 bases, with 14 bases lying between them. Germline CDR1 is LNHNV and CDR2 is YYDKDF (reference sequence). The CDR3 loop spans 15 amino acids. The CDR3 region has the DNA TGTGCCACCAGCAGAGATCCAACAGGGTCCCATGGCTACACCTTC. Its translation is CATSRDPTGSHGYTF.

V and J are TRBV6-5 and TRBJ1-1; D unresolved. The germline V and J ends were trimmed by 6 bases and 0 bases, with 11 bases remaining between them. CDR3 length: 14 residues. From germline, CDR1 is MNHEY and CDR2 SVGAGI. Here the CDR3 DNA reads TGTGCCAGCAGGAGTCGGAGCCTGAACACTGAAGCTTTCTTT. Amino acid sequence: CASRSRSLNTEAFF.

J is TRBJ2-4 and V is TRBV9, with 9 bases identical to TRBD1. CDR1 is SGDLS and CDR2 is YYNGEE in the germline V gene. V gave up 3 bases and J gave up 4 bases; unmatched junction bases: 5. The CDR3 has 15 residues. CDR3 residues: CASSGGQGPKNIQYF. CDR3 DNA: TGTGCCAGCAGCGGGGGACAGGGACCTAAAAACATTCAGTACTTC.

The chain links TRBV4-1 to TRBJ1-3; possible D gene TRBD1, 5 bases. The CDR3 totals 15 residues. Germline lookup yields CDR1 MGHRA and CDR2 YSYEKL. V was clipped by 1 base and J by 3 bases, with 10 bases between them. The CDR3, as DNA: TGCGCCAGCAGCCAAGTCCCCAGGGATGGAAACACCATATATTTT. Translated, it gives CASSQVPRDGNTIYF.

This clone occurred once. V and J are TRBV5-4 and TRBJ2-1, with 7 bases identical to TRBD2. J gave up 6 bases and V 6 bases, and 9 bases lay outside the gene matches. This CDR3 spans 14 amino acids. The germline V gene encodes CDR1 SGHNT and CDR2 YYREEE (reference sequence). As DNA, the CDR3 is TGTGCCAGCAAAACCGGGACTACCAGCAATGAGCAGTTCTTC. Its translation is CASKTGTTSNEQFF.

The rearrangement uses TRBV5-1 and TRBJ2-3; 9 positions match TRBD2. Trimming at V came to 0 bases and at J to 5 bases, leaving 4 bases not matched to a gene. The CDR3 spans 15 residues. CDR1 is SGHRS and CDR2 is YFSETQ in the germline V gene. The CDR3 loop is CASSLAAGGIDTQYF. The CDR3, as DNA: TGCGCCAGCAGCTTGGCCGCGGGAGGGATAGATACGCAGTATTTT.

The CDR3 reads CASSSRGAGGTQYF. The CDR3 nucleotides read TGTGCCAGTAGTTCCCGGGGCGCCGGGGGGACCCAGTACTTC. The gene calls are TRBV19 and TRBJ2-5; possible D gene TRBD2, 6 bases. Germline loops: CDR1 LNHDA, CDR2 SQIVND (reference sequence). The germline V and J ends were trimmed by 5 bases and 7 bases, with 17 bases remaining between them. The CDR3 extends over 14 amino acids.

This chain joins TRBV5-6 and TRBJ2-1; a possible D gene is TRBD1 (5 bases). CDR1 and CDR2 (germline): SGHDT, YYEEEE. V lost 2 bases and J lost 10, with 10 bases in between. The CDR3 has 12 amino acids. CDR3 residues: CASSFDSGEQFF. The CDR3 bases are TGTGCCAGCAGCTTCGACAGTGGGGAGCAGTTCTTC.

The V call is TRBV14, the J call TRBJ2-5, with 7 bases fitting TRBD2. The trim removed 2 bases at V and 5 bases at J, leaving 5 bases unmatched. The CDR3 loop spans 14 amino acids. Germline V CDR1 and CDR2: SGHDN, FVKESK. This CDR3 is CASSQLREGETQYF. DNA for the CDR3: TGTGCCAGCAGCCAACTCAGGGAGGGGGAGACCCAGTACTTC.